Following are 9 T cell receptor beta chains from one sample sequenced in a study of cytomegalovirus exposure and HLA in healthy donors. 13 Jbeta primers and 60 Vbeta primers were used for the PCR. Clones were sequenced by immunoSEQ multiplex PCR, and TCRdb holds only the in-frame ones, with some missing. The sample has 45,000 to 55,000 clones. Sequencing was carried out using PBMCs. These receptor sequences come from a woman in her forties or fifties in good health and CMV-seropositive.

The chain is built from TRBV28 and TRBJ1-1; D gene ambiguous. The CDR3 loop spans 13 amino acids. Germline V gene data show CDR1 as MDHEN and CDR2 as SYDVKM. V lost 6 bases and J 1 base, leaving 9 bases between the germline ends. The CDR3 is CASSSPGNTEAFF. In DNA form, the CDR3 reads TGTGCCAGCAGCTCGCCGGGGAACACTGAAGCTTTCTTT.

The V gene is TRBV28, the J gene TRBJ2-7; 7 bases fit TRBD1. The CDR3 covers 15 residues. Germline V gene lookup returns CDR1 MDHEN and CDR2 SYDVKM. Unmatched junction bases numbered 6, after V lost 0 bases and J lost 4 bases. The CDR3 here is CASSLWTGNKYEQYF. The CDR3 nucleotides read TGTGCCAGCAGTTTATGGACAGGGAACAAGTACGAGCAGTACTTC.

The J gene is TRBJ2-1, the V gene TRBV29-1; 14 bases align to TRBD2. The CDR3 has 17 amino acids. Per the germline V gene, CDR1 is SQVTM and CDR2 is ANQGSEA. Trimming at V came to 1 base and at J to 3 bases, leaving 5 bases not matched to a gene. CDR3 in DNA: TGCAGCGTTGAAGGAGGACTAGCGGGAGGACTCTACAATGAGCAGTTCTTC. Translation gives CSVEGGLAGGLYNEQFF.

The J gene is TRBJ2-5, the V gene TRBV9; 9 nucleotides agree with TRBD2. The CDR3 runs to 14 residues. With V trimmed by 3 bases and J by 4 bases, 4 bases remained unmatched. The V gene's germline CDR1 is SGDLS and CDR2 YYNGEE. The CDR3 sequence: CASSAGTSRETQYF. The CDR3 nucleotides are TGTGCCAGCAGCGCCGGGACTAGCAGAGAGACCCAGTACTTC.

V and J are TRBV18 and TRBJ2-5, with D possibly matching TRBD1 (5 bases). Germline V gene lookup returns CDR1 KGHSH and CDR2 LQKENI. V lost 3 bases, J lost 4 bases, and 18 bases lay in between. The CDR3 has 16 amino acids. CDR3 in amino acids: CASSPGRGRRTETQYF. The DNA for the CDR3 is TGTGCCAGCTCACCTGGTAGGGGTCGACGGACAGAGACCCAGTACTTC.

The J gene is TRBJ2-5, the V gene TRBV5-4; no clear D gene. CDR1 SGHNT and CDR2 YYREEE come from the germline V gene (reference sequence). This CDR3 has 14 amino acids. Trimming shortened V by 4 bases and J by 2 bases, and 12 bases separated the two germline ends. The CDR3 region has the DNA TGTGCCAGCAGCCCGCCCGGTCTACAAGAGACCCAGTACTTC. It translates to CASSPPGLQETQYF. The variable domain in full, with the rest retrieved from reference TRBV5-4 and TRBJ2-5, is ETGVTQSPTHLIKTRGQQVTLRCSSQSGHNTVSWYQQALGQGPQFIFQYYREEENGRGNFPPRFSGLQFPNYSSELNVNALELDDSALYLCASSPPGLQETQYFGPGTRLLVL.

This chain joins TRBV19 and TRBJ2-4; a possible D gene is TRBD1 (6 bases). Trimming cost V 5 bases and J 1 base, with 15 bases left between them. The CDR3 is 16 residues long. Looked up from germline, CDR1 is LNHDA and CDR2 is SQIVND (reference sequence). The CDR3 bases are TGTGCCAGTAGTGAGACAGGTTCCGGGGCCAAAAACATTCAGTACTTC. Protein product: CASSETGSGAKNIQYF.

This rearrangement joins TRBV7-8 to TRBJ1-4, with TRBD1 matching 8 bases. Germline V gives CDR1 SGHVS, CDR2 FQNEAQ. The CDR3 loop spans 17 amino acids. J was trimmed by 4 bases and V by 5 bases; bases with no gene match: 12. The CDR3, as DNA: TGTGCCAGCAGCAGCTCCCGGACAGGGCGTAATAATGAAAAACTGTTTTTT. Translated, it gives CASSSSRTGRNNEKLFF.

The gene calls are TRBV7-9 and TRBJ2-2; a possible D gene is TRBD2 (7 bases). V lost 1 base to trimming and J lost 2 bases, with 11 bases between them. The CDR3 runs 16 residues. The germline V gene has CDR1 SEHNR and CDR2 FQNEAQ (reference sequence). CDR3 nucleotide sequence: TGTGCCAGCAGCTTAGTGGCGGGGGCCAACACCGGGGAGCTGTTTTTT. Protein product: CASSLVAGANTGELFF.